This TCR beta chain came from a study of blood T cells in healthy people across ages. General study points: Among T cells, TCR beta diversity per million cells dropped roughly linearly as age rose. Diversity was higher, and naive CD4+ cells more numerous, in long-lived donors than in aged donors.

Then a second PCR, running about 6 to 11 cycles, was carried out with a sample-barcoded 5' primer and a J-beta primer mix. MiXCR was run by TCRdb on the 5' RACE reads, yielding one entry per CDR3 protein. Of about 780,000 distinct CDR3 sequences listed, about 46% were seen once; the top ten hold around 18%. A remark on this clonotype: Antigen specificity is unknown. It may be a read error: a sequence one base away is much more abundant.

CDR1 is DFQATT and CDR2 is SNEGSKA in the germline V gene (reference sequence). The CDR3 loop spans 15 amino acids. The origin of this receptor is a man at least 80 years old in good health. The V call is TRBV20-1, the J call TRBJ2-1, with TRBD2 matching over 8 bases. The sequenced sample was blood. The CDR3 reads CSAGEAGVTYNEQFF. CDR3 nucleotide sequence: TGCAGTGCTGGAGAAGCGGGAGTGACCTACAATGAGCAGTTCTTC.